The entry that follows covers one TCR beta chain sequence. This clonotype was seen at least ten times. Its antigen has not been determined. Base-call qualities are not available, and no considerably larger clone is one nucleotide away. The data are from a study of neurological immune-mediated disorders (dated by TCRdb to the late 2010s). In the study overall: Peripheral blood TCR-beta repertoires from patients with HTLV-I-associated myelopathy (HAM/TSP), patients with multiple sclerosis, and healthy controls were compared in the study using UMI-based sequencing. Alongside PBMC samples, the set of some 98 TCR-beta libraries contained longitudinal samples, technical triplicates, and paired CD4+ and CD8+ T-cell subsets that had been sorted. To precisely calculate how much the frequency of each individual clone varied, libraries were sequenced in technical triplicate. The cohort was made up of about 65 subjects, consisting of around 14 HAM/TSP patients, some 35 multiple sclerosis patients and around 20 healthy controls. Study-wide conclusions, independent of this receptor: Across subjects, expanded clones never shared an identical CDR3 amino acid sequence, which suggests that the TCR-beta repertoires in every group were private. The highest TCR clonal expansion was observed in HAM/TSP patients, whereas the lowest was observed in MS patients, even when compared with healthy controls.

This specimen's time point label, per the study, means: technical triplicate 2. Libraries from unsorted PBMCs were made from 2 million PBMCs kept in RNAlater at -80 degrees C until RNA extraction. PBMCs were separated from peripheral blood using Ficoll-Hypaque density gradient centrifugation and then cryopreserved in liquid nitrogen. cDNA was synthesized by template-switch 5'RACE using a primer with a 10-nucleotide random unique molecular identifier that tagged each TCR transcript. Over 200 million TCR-beta sequences, covering 15-18 subjects, were produced in each sequencing run. The RNeasy kit was used for extraction of total RNA. TCR-beta VDJ regions were amplified with primers for the TCR constant region and the 5'RACE anchor, using the KAPA Real-time Library Amplification kit. A first PCR added sample indexes and Illumina adaptors, and a second PCR then raised library yield. After Ampure bead purification, the roughly 650 bp TCR product was size-selected on a 2% E-gel SizeSelection system. Before pooling, library quality was checked on a Bioanalyzer, concentration was measured with Qubit, and libraries were quantified with the Kapa Library Quantification kit. An Illumina HiSeq 2500 was used to sequence the libraries paired-end at 2 x 150 bp. To increase sequence diversity, roughly 23-30% phiX was spiked into each library pool. In the source study's methods: Quality-filtered reads were processed with the UMI-based MiGEC pipeline, which removed over 80% of raw TCR sequences during error correction. IMGT germline references were used for alignment of VDJ genes, and clonotypes were defined by a unique CDR3 amino acid sequence together with V-J genes. Clonal expansion, Shannon diversity and CDR3 relatedness were evaluated with VDJtools (CalcPairwiseDistances, ClusterSamples), while phylogenetic trees were built in CLCbio workbench. Using coefficient-of-variation modelling across technical triplicates, the study counted a clone as expanded if it had at least 8 unique UMIs. TCRdb's own reprocessing of the public reads used fastp at Q25 and MiXCR and kept productive beta chains. Under each unique CDR3 protein, matching rows form one entry showing the most common genes and DNA. The V and J calls were not made by the authors but by TCRdb's processing. The sample has more than 50,000 distinct CDR3 sequences on record, more than 20% of them singletons. Roughly 4.6% of the sample comes from the top ten.

The CDR3 spans 16 residues, from the cysteine through the phenylalanine. Only the CDR3 region is kept as DNA, spanning 48 bases read in frame from base 1. Cut back by 0 bases and 3 bases, the V and J ends lie 14 bases apart. Based on the germline V gene, the CDR1 and CDR2 sequences are SGHRS and YFSETQ. Source material: PBMCs. Recombination connected TRBV5-1 to TRBJ2-3; the D segment could be TRBD1, given 6 matching bases. This clonotype was sampled from a man aged 55 to 69 with HTLV-1-associated myelopathy (HAM/TSP). The nucleotide sequence reads as follows: TGCGCCAGCAGCTTGGGTGGCAGGGGAGAGACAGATACGCAGTATTTT. Its translation reads: CASSLGGRGETDTQYF. When the CDR3 is completed using the reference TRBV5-1 and TRBJ2-3 genes on either side, the full variable domain is KAGVTQTPRYLIKTRGQQVTLSCSPISGHRSVSWYQQTPGQGLQFLFEYFSETQRNKGNFPGRFSGRQFSNSRSEMNVSTLELGDSALYLCASSLGGRGETDTQYFGPGTRLTVL.